Presented here are 9 T cell receptor beta chains from one specimen sequenced in a study of preoperative IRX-2 immunotherapy in early breast cancer. Only in-frame clones appear in the TCRdb table, and some are missing; sequencing was by immunoSEQ multiplex PCR. The sample has fewer than 40,000 clones, 90% to 95% seen once; the top ten hold roughly 6.7%. Treatment in this sample: preoperative locoregional IRX-2 cytokine immunotherapy. The biological material was taken from a patient treated with IRX-2 immunotherapy. These receptors all come from a human donor with breast cancer.

This clone is deemed large. The chain has TRBV5-1 and TRBJ1-4, with unresolved D. Trimming shortened V by 0 bases and J by 4 bases, and 13 bases separated the two germline ends. CDR3 length: 16 amino acids. Germline V gene lookup returns CDR1 SGHRS and CDR2 YFSETQ. The CDR3 is CASSLEGSPGNEKLFF. The CDR3 coding sequence is TGCGCCAGCAGCTTGGAAGGCTCCCCGGGTAATGAAAAACTGTTTTTT.

V gene TRBV11-3 combines with J gene TRBJ2-1, with 9 bases fitting TRBD1. V shed 3 bases, J shed 5 bases, and the junction held 2 bases outside the gene matches. Germline-derived CDR1 and CDR2 are SGHNT and YENEEA. This CDR3 contains 14 residues. The CDR3 here is CASSFRDRDNEQFF. The CDR3 DNA sequence: TGTGCCAGCAGCTTCCGGGACAGGGACAATGAGCAGTTCTTC.

The chain recombines TRBV6-5 with TRBJ1-2; 10 positions match TRBD1. The CDR3 is 14 residues long. Unmatched junction bases numbered 7, after V lost 8 bases and J lost 4 bases. The germline V gene encodes CDR1 MNHEY and CDR2 SVGAGI. CDR3: CASGPTGGTYGYTF. CDR3 DNA: TGTGCCAGCGGCCCGACAGGGGGCACCTATGGCTACACCTTC.

The rearrangement uses TRBV9 and TRBJ2-1; 12 positions match TRBD2. Trimming removed 3 bases from V and 6 bases from J; junction bases left unmatched: 7. Germline CDR1 and CDR2: SGDLS and YYNGEE. The CDR3 is 16 residues long. This CDR3 reads CASSADGLAGPNEQFF. As DNA, the CDR3 is TGTGCCAGCAGCGCCGATGGACTAGCGGGGCCCAATGAGCAGTTCTTC.

V and J are TRBV5-1 and TRBJ1-2; 9 bases match TRBD1. The germline V gene encodes CDR1 SGHRS and CDR2 YFSETQ. The length of the CDR3 is 14 residues. With 5 bases clipped from V and 2 bases from J, the junction kept 4 bases outside the gene matches. The CDR3 loop reads CASRQGARNYGYTF. In DNA form, the CDR3 reads TGCGCCAGCAGACAGGGGGCGCGGAACTATGGCTACACCTTC.

The V gene is TRBV11-2, the J gene TRBJ1-1; no clear D gene. V was trimmed by 1 base and J by 0 bases, leaving 9 bases between them. Germline V gene lookup returns CDR1 SGHAT and CDR2 FQNNGV. The CDR3 consists of 15 residues. The CDR3 here is CASSLAQVLNTEAFF. For the CDR3, the DNA is TGTGCCAGCAGCTTAGCTCAGGTATTGAACACTGAAGCTTTCTTT.

The chain has TRBV7-9 and TRBJ1-2; D is uncertain. V was trimmed by 5 bases and J by 3 bases, leaving 16 bases between them. Germline values: CDR1 SEHNR, CDR2 FQNEAQ (reference sequence). The length of the CDR3 is 15 residues. CDR3 DNA sequence: TGTGCCAGCAGCCCCCAGACGCAGAAACACTATGGCTACACCTTC. It translates to CASSPQTQKHYGYTF.

The genes are TRBV27 and TRBJ2-2; D is unclear. This CDR3 has 17 residues. Trimming removed 6 bases at V and 7 bases at J, with 24 bases between. The germline V gene encodes CDR1 MNHEY and CDR2 SMNVEV (reference sequence). The chain's CDR3 is CASSISPLGTIGGELFF. Written as DNA, the CDR3 is TGTGCCAGCAGCATCTCCCCTCTAGGCACCATCGGCGGGGAGCTGTTTTTT.

CDR3 residues: CASSYQSSGNTIYF. CDR3 bases: TGTGCCAGCAGCTATCAAAGCTCTGGAAACACCATATATTTT. J is TRBJ1-3 and V is TRBV6-5; D is uncertain. This CDR3 has 14 residues. Germline CDR1 and CDR2: MNHEY and SVGAGI. The V gene lost 6 bases and the J gene lost 0 bases, with 9 bases spanning the gap.